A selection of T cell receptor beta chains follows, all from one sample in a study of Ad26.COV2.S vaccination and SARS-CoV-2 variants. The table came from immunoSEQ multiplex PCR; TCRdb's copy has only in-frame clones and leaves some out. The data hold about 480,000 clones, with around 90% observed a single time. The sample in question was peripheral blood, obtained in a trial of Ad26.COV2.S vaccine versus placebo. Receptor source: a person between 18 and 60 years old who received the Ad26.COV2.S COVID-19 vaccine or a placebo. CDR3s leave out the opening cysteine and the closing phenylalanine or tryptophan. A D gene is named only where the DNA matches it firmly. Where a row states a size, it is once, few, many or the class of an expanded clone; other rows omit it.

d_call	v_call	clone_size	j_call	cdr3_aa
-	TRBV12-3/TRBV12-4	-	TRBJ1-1	ASSYGTEAF
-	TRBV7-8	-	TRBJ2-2	ASSRTRRTNTGELF
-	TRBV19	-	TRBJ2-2	ASSERIGTNTGELF
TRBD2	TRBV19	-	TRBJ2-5	ASSLRGTRGRETQY
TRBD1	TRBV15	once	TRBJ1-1	ATSRGQGRGTEAF
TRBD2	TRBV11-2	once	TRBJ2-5	ASGHAGGETQY
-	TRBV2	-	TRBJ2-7	ASSAEAYEQY
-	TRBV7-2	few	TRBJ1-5	ASSSDQAVLRPQH
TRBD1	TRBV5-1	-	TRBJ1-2	ASSLVGGTGTYGYT
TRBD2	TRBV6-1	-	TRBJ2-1	ASSEAFPPSGYNEQF
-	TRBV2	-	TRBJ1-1	ASSRQGGTEAF
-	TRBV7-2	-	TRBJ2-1	ASSLASGVSEQF
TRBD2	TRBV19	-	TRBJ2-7	ASSLSGTYEQY
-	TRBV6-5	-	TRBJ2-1	ASSYGHHSYNEQF
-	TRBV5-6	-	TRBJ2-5	ASSLSGLDGTQY
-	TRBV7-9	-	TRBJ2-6	ASSVDRLSGANVLT
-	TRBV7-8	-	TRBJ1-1	ASSDRTLNTEAF
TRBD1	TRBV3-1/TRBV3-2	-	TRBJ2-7	ASSRDRGSSYEQY
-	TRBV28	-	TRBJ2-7	ASAERRTYEQY
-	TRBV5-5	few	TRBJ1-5	ASSLAEQIQPQH
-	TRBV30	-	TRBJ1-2	AWSADREGGYT
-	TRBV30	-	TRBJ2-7	AWTTSSYEQY